This is a list of T cell receptor beta chains from one sample in a study of T cell responses to AZD1222 COVID-19 vaccine. Measured with immunoSEQ multiplex PCR; TCRdb has only the in-frame clones, and not every one. The table shows around 76,000 clones, with about 85% occurring only once. The source material was peripheral blood, sampled on day 0 of AZD1222 vaccination. The receptors shown here come from an adult in good health. Both conserved end residues are part of each CDR3. The D gene is left open where the match is weak. Only part of the rows carry a size: once, few, many, or a class if the clone is expanded.

d_call j_call v_call clone_size cdr3_aa cdr3_nt
. TRBJ1-2 TRBV20-1 . CSAPDDYGYTF TGCAGTGCCCCAGATGACTATGGCTACACCTTC
TRBD1 TRBJ1-2 TRBV5-4 . CASSLGGQGVNYGYTF TGTGCCAGCAGCTTGGGGGGACAGGGGGTAAACTATGGCTACACCTTC
. TRBJ2-7 TRBV6-2/TRBV6-3 . CASSFSPGTYEQYF TGTGCCAGCAGTTTTTCACCGGGAACCTACGAGCAGTACTTC
. TRBJ1-2 TRBV4-3 . CASSQDGLMNGYTF TGCGCCAGCAGCCAAGATGGACTAATGAATGGCTACACCTTC
. TRBJ2-1 TRBV3-1/TRBV3-2 once CASSQPGAYNEQFF TGTGCCAGCAGCCAACCAGGGGCATACAATGAGCAGTTCTTC
. TRBJ2-7 TRBV13 few CASSSLGGETYEQYF TGTGCCAGCAGCTCCCTCGGGGGAGAAACCTACGAGCAGTACTTC
. TRBJ1-6 TRBV3-1/TRBV3-2 . CASSQRWSLHF TGTGCCAGCAGCCAACGGTGGTCCCTCCACTTT
. TRBJ2-3 TRBV18 . CASSPGLSADTQYF TGTGCCAGCTCACCAGGGTTGTCCGCAGATACGCAGTATTTT
. TRBJ2-3 TRBV7-9 . CASSSTRGQGTDTQYF TGTGCCAGCAGCTCCACCCGGGGACAAGGCACAGATACGCAGTATTTT
. TRBJ2-7 TRBV24-1 . CATSDGPVAGEQYF TGTGCCACCAGTGATGGCCCAGTCGCTGGCGAGCAGTACTTC
. TRBJ1-6 TRBV11-2 . CASSLVSMTGSPLHF TGTGCCAGCAGCTTAGTCAGTATGACAGGTTCACCCCTCCACTTT
. TRBJ1-1 TRBV16 once CASSQDGNTEAFF TGTGCCAGCAGCCAAGACGGGAACACTGAAGCTTTCTTT
. TRBJ2-5 TRBV7-7 . CASSSGGGPQETQYF TGTGCTAGCAGCTCCGGAGGGGGGCCACAAGAGACCCAGTACTTC
. TRBJ1-5 TRBV6-1 . CASSDDLGGLDNQPQHF TGTGCCAGCAGTGACGACTTGGGGGGCCTCGACAATCAGCCCCAGCATTTT
. TRBJ2-3 TRBV5-4 . CASSLSSGHTDTQYF TGTGCCAGCAGCTTGAGTTCAGGGCACACAGATACGCAGTATTTT
. TRBJ2-3 TRBV11-2 . CASSLADTQYF TGTGCCAGCAGCTTAGCGGATACGCAGTATTTT
. TRBJ1-5 TRBV6-5 . CASSFSGGNQPQHF TGTGCCAGCAGCTTTTCCGGGGGCAATCAGCCCCAGCATTTT
. TRBJ1-5 TRBV27 . CASSPTSARGNQPQHF TGTGCCAGCAGCCCAACCTCAGCACGGGGCAATCAGCCCCAGCATTTT
. TRBJ1-2 TRBV2 . CASSDRGLAVGYGYTF TGTGCCAGCAGTGACAGGGGCCTCGCCGTGGGCTATGGCTACACCTTC
. TRBJ2-5 TRBV14 . CASSQVVPGETQYF TGTGCCAGCAGCCAAGTAGTTCCGGGAGAGACCCAGTACTTC
TRBD2 TRBJ2-7 TRBV6-2/TRBV6-3 . CASSYKGGGAYEQYF TGTGCCAGCAGTTACAAAGGCGGGGGGGCCTACGAGCAGTACTTC
. TRBJ1-1 TRBV4-1 . CASSQGPNTEAFF TGCGCCAGCAGCCAGGGACCGAACACTGAAGCTTTCTTT
TRBD1 TRBJ2-7 TRBV27 . CASSPIEGQGSWEQYF TGTGCCAGCAGTCCAATTGAGGGACAGGGAAGTTGGGAGCAGTACTTC
. TRBJ1-4 TRBV4-1 once CASSNQGVLNEKLFF TGCGCCAGCAGCAATCAAGGGGTCCTTAATGAAAAACTGTTTTTT
. TRBJ1-5 TRBV5-4 . CASSWMGQPQHF TGTGCCAGCAGCTGGATGGGTCAGCCCCAGCATTTT
. TRBJ2-6 TRBV2 . CASISGSGANVLTF TGTGCCAGCATATCGGGCTCTGGGGCCAACGTCCTGACTTTC
TRBD1 TRBJ2-2 TRBV29-1 . CSVPGTGVMAGELFF TGCAGCGTTCCCGGGACAGGGGTTATGGCCGGGGAGCTGTTTTTT
TRBD1 TRBJ1-4 TRBV18 once CASSPGQGMNEKLFF TGTGCCAGCTCACCAGGACAGGGGATGAATGAAAAACTGTTTTTT
TRBD2 TRBJ2-4 TRBV6-4 . CASSLPSSGGPFTTKNIQYF TGTGCCAGCAGTCTGCCTTCTAGCGGGGGTCCGTTCACGACCAAAAACATTCAGTACTTC
TRBD2 TRBJ2-3 TRBV6-5 . CAITFSGAITDTQYF TGTGCCATAACCTTTAGCGGGGCTATCACAGATACGCAGTATTTT
TRBD2 TRBJ2-2 TRBV7-3 . CASSLRLVAGAGELFF TGTGCCAGCAGCTTACGTCTGGTAGCGGGGGCCGGGGAGCTGTTTTTT
TRBD2 TRBJ2-3 TRBV6-5 . CASRASGGADTQYF TGTGCCAGCAGGGCTAGCGGTGGGGCAGATACGCAGTATTTT
. TRBJ1-2 TRBV14 . CASSQQGPSNYGYTF TGTGCCAGCAGCCAACAGGGCCCCTCGAACTATGGCTACACCTTC
. TRBJ2-1 TRBV19 . CASRDPDRPFYNEQFF TGTGCCAGTCGCGACCCCGACCGACCCTTCTACAATGAGCAGTTCTTC
. TRBJ2-3 TRBV7-2 . CASSPLRRDTQYF TGTGCCAGCAGCCCACTCCGTAGGGATACGCAGTATTTT
TRBD1 TRBJ1-1 TRBV2 . CAGTGTASNTEAFF TGTGCCGGGACCGGGACAGCTTCTAACACTGAAGCTTTCTTT
. TRBJ2-4 TRBV20-1 few CSASQPGLLAKNIQYF TGCAGTGCTAGTCAACCGGGACTTTTAGCCAAAAACATTCAGTACTTC
. TRBJ1-5 TRBV28 once CASNELGYNQPQHF TGTGCCAGCAATGAATTGGGTTACAATCAGCCCCAGCATTTT
. TRBJ2-4 TRBV10-3 . CAIRGGGGMGTKNIQYF TGTGCCATCAGGGGTGGTGGTGGGATGGGGACCAAAAACATTCAGTACTTC
. TRBJ1-6 TRBV27 . CASSLSQNSPLHF TGTGCCAGCAGTTTATCCCAAAATTCACCCCTCCACTTT
. TRBJ2-7 TRBV7-2 . CASSLARGSPYF TGTGCCAGCAGCTTAGCGCGAGGGTCGCCGTACTTC
. TRBJ2-1 TRBV12-3/TRBV12-4 . CASSFGGWDEQFF TGTGCCAGCAGTTTTGGCGGGTGGGATGAGCAGTTCTTC
. TRBJ2-6 TRBV29-1 . CSVARTGANVLTF TGCAGCGTGGCCCGAACTGGGGCCAACGTCCTGACTTTC
. TRBJ2-6 TRBV6-5 once CASHHSGANVLTF TGTGCCAGCCACCACTCTGGGGCCAACGTCCTGACTTTC
TRBD1 TRBJ2-1 TRBV7-3 . CASSLTNTGVKNEQFF TGTGCCAGCAGCTTAACGAATACAGGGGTGAAGAATGAGCAGTTCTTC